This T cell receptor (beta chain) emerged from a study of sequential checkpoint blockade in melanoma. Study summary: Each arm's sequence ended with maintenance nivolumab.

Treatment of the sample: randomized to nivolumab then ipilimumab (arm A) or the reverse (arm B). This table comes from immunoSEQ multiplex PCR, and its TCRdb copy is limited to in-frame clones, with some not included. The table records about 17,000 clones, roughly 71% of them present only once. The germline V gene has CDR1 SGHTA and CDR2 FQGTGA. This CDR3 is 13 amino acids long. V gave up 8 bases and J gave up 0 bases, with 9 bases separating them. This chain links TRBV7-3 with TRBJ2-3; the D is unclear. Sequenced here: CD8+ T cells sorted from blood (inferred from file names), sampled from a patient given nivolumab and ipilimumab in sequence. The clonotype originates from a human donor with melanoma. The CDR3 bases are TGTGCCAGCGCTCTCGAGAGCACAGATACGCAGTATTTT. The encoded protein is CASALESTDTQYF.